This TCR beta chain comes out of a study of human T cells and chemical hapten exposure. This clonotype was seen ten or more times. The time point is: pre-sensitization, week 0. The treatment denotes: therapeutic diphenylcyclopropenone sensitization with weekly scalp DPC. Alopecia patients between 18 and 70 years old and suitable for DPC were used as donors. Unique molecular identifiers were linked by the library to individual cDNA molecules. TCRdb used MiXCR to reprocess the RACE reads, holding one entry per CDR3 protein. This sample carries more than 300,000 distinct CDR3 sequences, around 5.5% of them seen once, and the ten largest clones take under 9.5%. The CDR3 is made up of 12 amino acids. Germline V lookup: CDR1 SGHTA, CDR2 FQGNSA. V was cut by 6 bases and J by 8 bases, with 11 bases left in between.

The chain has TRBV7-2 and TRBJ2-4; D unresolved. Sequences were derived from whole blood, sampled in connection with sensitization to the hapten diphenylcyclopropenone (DPC). This sequence originates from a woman between 18 and 30 years old with alopecia areata. Some clones in this sample may be carry-over from other donors' samples. The CDR3: CASRATEDIQYF. The CDR3 DNA follows: TGTGCCAGCAGAGCCACTGAGGACATTCAGTACTTC.